This T cell receptor (beta chain) was captured by sequencing in a study of blood T cell repertoires in COVID-19. Study at large: Collection of acute and convalescent COVID-19 samples took place in the United States, Italy and Spain. T cells, B-cell-depleted T cells, or PBMCs supplied cDNA or gDNA.

There are 17 residues in the CDR3. Looked up from germline, CDR1 is MNHNS and CDR2 is SASEGT. The V gene end was trimmed by 3 bases and the J gene end by 0 bases; junction bases not matched to a gene: 8. Per the original methods: Estimation of nucleated cell counts relied on the amplification of reference gene primers. Assay used: immunoSEQ multiplex PCR; TCRdb lists only in-frame clones, some missing. V and J calls and clone size are as listed in that table; D and trimming were resolved from the DNA. The repertoire has about 390,000 clones, 70% to 90% of them found once; the top ten carry under 3%. Those enrolled in Seattle joined during active infection and were followed longitudinally afterward.

Sequencing was performed on peripheral blood. The receptor's source is an older woman with COVID-19, enrolled during active disease. This rearrangement joins TRBV6-1 to TRBJ2-1; 7 bases match TRBD1. The CDR3 DNA is TGTGCCAGCAGTGATTGGGACAGAGGAAGCTCCTACAATGAGCAGTTCTTC. Translating gives CASSDWDRGSSYNEQFF.